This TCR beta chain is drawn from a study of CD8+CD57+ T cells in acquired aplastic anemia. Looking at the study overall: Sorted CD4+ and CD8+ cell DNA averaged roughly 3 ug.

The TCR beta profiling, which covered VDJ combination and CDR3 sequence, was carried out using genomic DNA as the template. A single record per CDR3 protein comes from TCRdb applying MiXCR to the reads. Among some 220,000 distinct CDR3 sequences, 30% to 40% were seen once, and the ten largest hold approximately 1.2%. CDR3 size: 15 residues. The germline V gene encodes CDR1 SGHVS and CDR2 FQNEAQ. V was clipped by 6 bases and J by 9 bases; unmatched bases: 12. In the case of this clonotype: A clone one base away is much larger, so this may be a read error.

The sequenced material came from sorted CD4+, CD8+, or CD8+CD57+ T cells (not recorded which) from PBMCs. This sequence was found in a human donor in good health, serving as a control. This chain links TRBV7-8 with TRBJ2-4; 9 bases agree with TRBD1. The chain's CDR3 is CASSFSVQGAVIQYF. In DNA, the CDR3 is TGTGCCAGCAGTTTCTCAGTACAGGGGGCTGTCATTCAGTACTTC.